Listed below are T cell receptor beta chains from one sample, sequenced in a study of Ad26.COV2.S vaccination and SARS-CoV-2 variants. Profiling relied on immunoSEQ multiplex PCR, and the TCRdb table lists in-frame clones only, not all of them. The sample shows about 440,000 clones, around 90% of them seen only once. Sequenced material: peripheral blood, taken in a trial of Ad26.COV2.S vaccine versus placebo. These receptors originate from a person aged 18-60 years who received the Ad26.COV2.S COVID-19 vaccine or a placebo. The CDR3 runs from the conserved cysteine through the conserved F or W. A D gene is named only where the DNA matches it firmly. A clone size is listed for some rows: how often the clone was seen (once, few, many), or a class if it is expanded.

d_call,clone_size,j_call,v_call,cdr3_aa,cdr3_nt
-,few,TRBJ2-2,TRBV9,CASSVQGNTGELFF,TGTGCCAGCAGCGTACAGGGCAACACCGGGGAGCTGTTTTTT
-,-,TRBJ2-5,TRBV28,CASTPMGGNQETQYF,TGTGCCAGCACCCCGATGGGGGGTAACCAAGAGACCCAGTACTTC
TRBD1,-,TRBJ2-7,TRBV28,CASSLTGGGEQYF,TGTGCCAGCAGTTTGACAGGGGGCGGCGAGCAGTACTTC
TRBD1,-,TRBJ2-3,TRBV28,CASLPGQGAPTQYF,TGTGCCAGCCTTCCGGGACAGGGGGCGCCTACGCAGTATTTT
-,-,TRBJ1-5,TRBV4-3,CASSPQSGGYQPQHF,TGCGCCAGCAGCCCTCAGTCGGGGGGCTATCAGCCCCAGCATTTT
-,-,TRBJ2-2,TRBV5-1,CASSLARSTGELFF,TGCGCCAGCAGCTTGGCTCGTTCCACCGGGGAGCTGTTTTTT
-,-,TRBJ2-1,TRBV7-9,CASSPRGTSYNEQFF,TGTGCCAGCAGCCCCAGAGGTACCTCCTACAATGAGCAGTTCTTC
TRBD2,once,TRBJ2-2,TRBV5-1,CASSLAGTSDVTGELFF,TGCGCCAGCAGCTTGGCAGGGACTAGCGACGTCACCGGGGAGCTGTTTTTT
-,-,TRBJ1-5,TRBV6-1,CASSEGVAYSNQPQHF,TGTGCCAGCAGTGAAGGGGTAGCATATAGCAATCAGCCCCAGCATTTT
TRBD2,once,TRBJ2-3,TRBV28,CASSWAHGTSGGTDTQYF,TGTGCCAGCAGTTGGGCTCACGGGACTAGCGGGGGCACAGATACGCAGTATTTT
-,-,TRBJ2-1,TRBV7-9,CASSDDIWRKDQFF,TGTGCCAGCAGCGACGATATCTGGAGGAAAGATCAGTTCTTC
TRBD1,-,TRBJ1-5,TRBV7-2,CASSSGQGYQPQHF,TGTGCCAGCAGCTCGGGACAGGGCTATCAGCCCCAGCATTTT
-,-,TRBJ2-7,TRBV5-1,CASSAGPQYEQYF,TGCGCCAGCAGCGCGGGACCCCAGTACGAGCAGTACTTC
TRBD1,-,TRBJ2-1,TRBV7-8,CASSPGTGANEQFF,TGTGCCAGCAGCCCAGGGACAGGGGCGAATGAGCAGTTCTTC
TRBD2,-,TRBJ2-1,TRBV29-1,CSVERGFSYNEQFF,TGCAGCGTAGAGCGGGGATTCTCCTACAATGAGCAGTTCTTC
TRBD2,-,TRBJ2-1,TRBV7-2,CASSSRTSGKGLHEQFF,TGTGCCAGCAGCTCGCGGACTAGCGGGAAAGGGCTCCATGAGCAGTTCTTC